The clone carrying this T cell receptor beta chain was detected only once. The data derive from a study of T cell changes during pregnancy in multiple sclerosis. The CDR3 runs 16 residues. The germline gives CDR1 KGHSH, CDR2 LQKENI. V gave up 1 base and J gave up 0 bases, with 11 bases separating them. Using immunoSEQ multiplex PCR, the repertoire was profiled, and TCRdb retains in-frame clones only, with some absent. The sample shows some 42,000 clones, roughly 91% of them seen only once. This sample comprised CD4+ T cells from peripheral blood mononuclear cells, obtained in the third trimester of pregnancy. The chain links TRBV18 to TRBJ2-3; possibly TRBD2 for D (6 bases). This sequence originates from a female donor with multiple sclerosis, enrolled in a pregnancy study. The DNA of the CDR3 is TGTGCCAGCTCACCACTTCCACGGGGGAGCACAGATACGCAGTATTTT. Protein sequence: CASSPLPRGSTDTQYF.